The T cell receptor (beta chain) described here comes from a study of blood T cell repertoires in COVID-19. Study information: Italy, Spain and the United States were the sources of the convalescent and acute COVID-19 samples. PBMCs, B-cell-depleted T cells, or T cells provided the cDNA or gDNA that made up the material.

In the original processing: Reference gene primers were amplified, and this amplification served to estimate nucleated cell counts. Data came from immunoSEQ multiplex PCR; TCRdb stores just in-frame clones and leaves some out. V and J calls and clone size are given by that table; D and trimming were obtained from the DNA. The data show around 260,000 clones, 80% to 90% seen once. The sequenced material came from peripheral blood. This TCR came from a woman between 45 and 60 years old with acute or convalescent COVID-19.

CDR3 amino acids: CASSVGTRDSPLHF. The CDR3 DNA sequence: TGTGCCAGCAGCGTAGGGACACGCGATTCACCCCTCCACTTT. This chain joins TRBV9 and TRBJ1-6; TRBD1 is a possible D gene (5 bases). The CDR3 spans 14 residues. From germline, CDR1 is SGDLS and CDR2 YYNGEE. Trimming removed 0 bases at V and 8 bases at J, with 9 bases between.